Described below is a single T cell receptor (beta chain) sequence and its context. What it recognizes is unknown. The PCR employed 60 Vbeta primers together with 13 Jbeta primers. Sequencing used immunoSEQ multiplex PCR; TCRdb keeps in-frame clones, though not all of them. The sample lists roughly 110,000 clones; around 82% were seen once. V was cut by 1 base and J by 5 bases, with 6 bases left in between. Per the germline V gene, CDR1 is MGHRA and CDR2 is YSYEKL. The CDR3 is 14 residues long. The data originate from a study of cytomegalovirus exposure and HLA in healthy donors. Study results and limitations: Excluded: some indistinguishable V segments such as TRBV6-2 and TRBV6-3. A later analysis reportedly found fewer N-insertions in an Asian-associated ancestry cluster than the approximately 700-donor mean.

The rearrangement links TRBV4-1 to TRBJ1-6, with D unresolved. Material for sequencing was PBMCs. The clonotype comes from a man between 45 and 60 years old in good health and CMV-seronegative. CDR3 protein: CASSQVTDNSPLHF. CDR3 DNA: TGCGCCAGCAGCCAAGTAACGGATAATTCACCCCTCCACTTT.